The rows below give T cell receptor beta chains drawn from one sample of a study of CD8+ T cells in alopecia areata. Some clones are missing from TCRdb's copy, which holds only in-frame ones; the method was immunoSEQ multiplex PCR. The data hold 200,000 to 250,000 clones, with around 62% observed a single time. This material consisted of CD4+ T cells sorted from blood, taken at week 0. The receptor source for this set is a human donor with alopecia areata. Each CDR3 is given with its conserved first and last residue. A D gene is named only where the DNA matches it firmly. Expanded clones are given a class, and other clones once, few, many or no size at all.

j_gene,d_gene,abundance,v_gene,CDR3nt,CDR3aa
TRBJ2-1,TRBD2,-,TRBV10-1,TGCGCCAGCAGTGAGTTTCAGGCGGGAGGCAATGAGCAGTTCTTC,CASSEFQAGGNEQFF
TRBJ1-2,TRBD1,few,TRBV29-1,TGCAGCGTGGAGGGGGCCCTAAGGGATGGCTACACCTTC,CSVEGALRDGYTF
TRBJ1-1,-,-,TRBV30,TGTGCCCGCGAGGGTTACTCTGGAGCTTTCTTT,CAREGYSGAFF
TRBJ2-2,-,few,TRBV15,TGTGCCACCAGCAGGAGACTAGGGAACACCGGGGAGCTGTTTTTT,CATSRRLGNTGELFF
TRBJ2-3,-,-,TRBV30,TGTGCCTGGAGTGTTAAGGCAGATACGCAGTATTTT,CAWSVKADTQYF
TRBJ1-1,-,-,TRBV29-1,TGCAGCGTTGAGAGCCCCAAGGACAGTTTCACTGAAGCTTTCTTT,CSVESPKDSFTEAFF
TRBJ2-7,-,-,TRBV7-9,TGTGCCAGCAGCTTAGCGGCCACGCGGGACTACCAGGGGGCCTACGAGCAGTACTTC,CASSLAATRDYQGAYEQYF
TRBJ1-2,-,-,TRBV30,TGTGCCTGGAGGAGCTTGTGGGGGGGCGCCAGCTATGGCTACACCTTC,CAWRSLWGGASYGYTF
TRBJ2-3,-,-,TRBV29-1,TGCAGCGTTGACCGGGCTGGCACAGATACGCAGTATTTT,CSVDRAGTDTQYF
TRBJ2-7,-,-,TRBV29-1,TGCAGCCACAACTCAGGGGCCTACGAGCAGTACTTC,CSHNSGAYEQYF
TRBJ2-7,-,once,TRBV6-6,TGTGCCAGCAGTTACTCGTTGAGGGGCGGCTCCTACGAGCAGTACTTC,CASSYSLRGGSYEQYF
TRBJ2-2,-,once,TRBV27,TGTGCCAGCGGGAGAACATTTACCTCGAACACCGGGGAGCTGTTTTTT,CASGRTFTSNTGELFF
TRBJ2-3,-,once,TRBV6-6,TGTGCCAGCAGTTACGGACAGAACACAGATACGCAGTATTTT,CASSYGQNTDTQYF
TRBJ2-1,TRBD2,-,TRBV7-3,TGTGCCAGCAGCTTAACTTTAGCGGGTGAGCAGTTCTTC,CASSLTLAGEQFF
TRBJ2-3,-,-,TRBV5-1,TGCGCCAGCAGCTTTAGGGCGGGGTCTACTAGCACAGATACGCAGTATTTT,CASSFRAGSTSTDTQYF
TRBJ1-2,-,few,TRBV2,TGTGCCAGCAGTGCGACGGGCCCCTCCTATGGCTACACCTTC,CASSATGPSYGYTF
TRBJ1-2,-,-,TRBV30,TGTGCCTGGAGTGTGGGATGGCAGGGAGGAGTCCATGGCTACACCTTC,CAWSVGWQGGVHGYTF
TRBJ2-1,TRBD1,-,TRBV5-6,TGTGCCAGCAAGGGGGCCTCCTACAATGAGCAGTTCTTC,CASKGASYNEQFF
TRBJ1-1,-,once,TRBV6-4,TGTGCCAGCAAGACAGGTCCGAACACTGAAGCTTTCTTT,CASKTGPNTEAFF
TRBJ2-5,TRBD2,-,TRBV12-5,TGTGCTAGTGGTTTGGGACTAGCAACTGAGACCCAGTACTTC,CASGLGLATETQYF
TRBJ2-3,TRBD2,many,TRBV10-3,TGTGCCATCAGTGAACTAGCGGGAGGATCCACATATACGCAGTATTTT,CAISELAGGSTYTQYF
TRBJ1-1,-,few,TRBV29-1,TGCAGCGTTGGGGGCACGAACACTGAAGCTTTCTTT,CSVGGTNTEAFF
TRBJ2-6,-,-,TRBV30,TGTGCCTGGAGTGCGGACATGGCTGGGGCCAACGTCCTGACTTTC,CAWSADMAGANVLTF
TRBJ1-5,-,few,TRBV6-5,TGTGCCAGCAGTTACACTACCGGGGGGGATCAGCCCCAGCATTTT,CASSYTTGGDQPQHF
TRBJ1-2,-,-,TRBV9,TGTGCCAGCAGCGCCGGGGGTGGCTACACCTTC,CASSAGGGYTF
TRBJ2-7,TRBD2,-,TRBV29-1,TGCAGCGTTGCTCTAGCGGGACCCTACGAGCAGTACTTC,CSVALAGPYEQYF
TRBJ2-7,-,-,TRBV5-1,TGCGCCAGCAGCTTGGCCATGGCAGCCCCCTTCGTCGACGAGCAGTACTTC,CASSLAMAAPFVDEQYF
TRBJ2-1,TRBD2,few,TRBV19,TGTGCCAGTAGGCCACAGGGTCCGCGGGCCGGGACTAGAAGCAATGAGCAGTTCTTC,CASRPQGPRAGTRSNEQFF
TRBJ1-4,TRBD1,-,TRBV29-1,TGCAGCGTTGAACACCCCTCTATACAGGGGATGGGTGAAAAACTGTTTTTT,CSVEHPSIQGMGEKLFF
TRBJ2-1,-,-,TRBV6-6,TGTGCCAGCAGGCAACTAAGCGGTAACAATGAGCAGTTCTTC,CASRQLSGNNEQFF
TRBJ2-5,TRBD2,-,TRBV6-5,TGTGCCAGCAGTTACTCAGCGGGAGGGCGAGAGACCCAGTACTTC,CASSYSAGGRETQYF
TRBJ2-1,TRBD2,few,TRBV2,TGTGCCAGCAGGAAGTGGACTAGCGGGGGTTACAATGAGCAGTTCTTC,CASRKWTSGGYNEQFF
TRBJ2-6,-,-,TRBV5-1,TGCGCCAGCAGGGACGACAGGCTACGCTCTGGGGCCAACGTCCTGACTTTC,CASRDDRLRSGANVLTF
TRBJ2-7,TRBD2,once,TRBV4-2,TGTGCCAGCAGCCAAAGGTTAAGTTGGGAGGGGTTATTTGTCCACGAGCAGTACTTC,CASSQRLSWEGLFVHEQYF
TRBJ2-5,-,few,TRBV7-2,TGTGCCAGCAGCTACGTAATAGGGCAAGAGACCCAGTACTTC,CASSYVIGQETQYF
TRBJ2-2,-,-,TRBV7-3,TGTGCCAGCAGCCCCCCGGGGGACAACACCGGGGAGCTGTTTTTT,CASSPPGDNTGELFF
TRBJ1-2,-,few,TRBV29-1,TGCAGCGTTGTATGGGGCAGGGTACAATCTGGCTACACCTTC,CSVVWGRVQSGYTF
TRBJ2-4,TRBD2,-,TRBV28,TGTGCCAGCAGTTCACTAGCGGGAGCGGGGTTCGCCAAAAACATTCAGTACTTC,CASSSLAGAGFAKNIQYF
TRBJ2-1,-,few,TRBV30,TGTGCCTGGAGGCCTCTAGGAGGGGCGGCGTTTGAGCAGTTCTTC,CAWRPLGGAAFEQFF
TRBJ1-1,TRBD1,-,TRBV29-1,TGCAGCGTTGACGGGACAGCGAACACTGAAGCTTTCTTT,CSVDGTANTEAFF
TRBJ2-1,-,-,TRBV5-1,TGCGCCAGCAGCTTAATCCCCGGGAACACCTACAATGAGCAGTTCTTC,CASSLIPGNTYNEQFF
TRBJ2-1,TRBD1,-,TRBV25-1,TGTGCCAGCAGTGAGCCCGGGACAGGGATACACAATGAGCAGTTCTTC,CASSEPGTGIHNEQFF
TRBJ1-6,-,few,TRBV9,TGTGCCAGCAGCGTAGAGGGGGGCCGAAATTCACCCCTCCACTTT,CASSVEGGRNSPLHF
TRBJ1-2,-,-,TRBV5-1,TGCGCCAGCAGCTTGGACCGGACGGGCTATGGCTACACCTTC,CASSLDRTGYGYTF
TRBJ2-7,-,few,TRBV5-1,TGCGCCAGCAGCCTAACAACCGGGAGCATCTACGAGCAGTACTTC,CASSLTTGSIYEQYF
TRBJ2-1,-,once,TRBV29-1,TGCAGCGTTGAAGCCGGACTGCAGCTGTACAATGAGCAGTTCTTC,CSVEAGLQLYNEQFF
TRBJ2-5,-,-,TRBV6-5,TGTGCCAGCAGTTCCCCGGCCATGTACCAAGAGACCCAGTACTTC,CASSSPAMYQETQYF
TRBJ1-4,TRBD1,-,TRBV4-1,TGCGCCAGCAGCCATGGGGACAGGGAGAATGAAAAACTGTTTTTT,CASSHGDRENEKLFF
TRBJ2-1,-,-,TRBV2,TGTGCCATCCAGCAGGACCATTCCTACAATGAGCAGTTCTTC,CAIQQDHSYNEQFF
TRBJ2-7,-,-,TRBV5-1,TGCGCCAGCAGCTTGGTGGGCTACGAGCAGTACTTC,CASSLVGYEQYF
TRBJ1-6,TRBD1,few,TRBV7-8,TGTGCCAGCAGCCCCCGCCCGACAGGGGATAATTCACCCCTCCACTTT,CASSPRPTGDNSPLHF
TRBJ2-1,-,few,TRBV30,TGTGCCTGGAGTGTACTGTCGGGATACAATGAGCAGTTCTTC,CAWSVLSGYNEQFF
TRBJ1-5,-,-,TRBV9,TGTGCCAGCAGCGCAGAGGTCCGGGGTCAGCCCCAGCATTTT,CASSAEVRGQPQHF
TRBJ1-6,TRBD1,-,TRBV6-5,TGTGCCAGCAGTTACTCGGACAGGGGGCGTTCACCCCTCCACTTT,CASSYSDRGRSPLHF
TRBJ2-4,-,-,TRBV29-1,TGCAGCGTGAGGGAAAACATTCAGTACTTC,CSVRENIQYF
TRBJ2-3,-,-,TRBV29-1,TGCAGCGTTGAAGGACCCCGCACAGATACGCAGTATTTT,CSVEGPRTDTQYF
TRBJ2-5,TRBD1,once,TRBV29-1,TGCAGCGCCAGTGGACAGGGCCAAGAGACCCAGTACTTC,CSASGQGQETQYF
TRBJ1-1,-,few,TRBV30,TGTGCCTGGAGTGTATACCCCACAGTAGGCACTGAAGCTTTCTTT,CAWSVYPTVGTEAFF
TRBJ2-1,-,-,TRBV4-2,TGTGCCAGCAGCCATGCTGCCTCCAATGAGCAGTTCTTC,CASSHAASNEQFF